A few counts support the clone carrying this T cell receptor (beta chain). This entry is derived from a study of blood T cell repertoires in COVID-19. Study-wide background: Sites in the United States, Italy and Spain provided acute and convalescent COVID-19 samples.

Study processing details: The authors estimated nucleated cell counts from reference gene primer amplification. The data were produced by immunoSEQ multiplex PCR, yet TCRdb's version contains in-frame clones alone and is incomplete. That table supplies the V and J calls and clone size; D and trimming were determined from the DNA. This table holds some 150,000 clones, 81% found once. The V gene's germline CDR1 is SGDLS and CDR2 YYNGEE. CDR3 length: 15 residues. V shed 0 bases, J shed 7 bases, and the junction held 5 bases outside the gene matches. V is TRBV9 and J is TRBJ2-1, with TRBD1 identical over 9 bases. The TCR was taken from an older woman with active or convalescent COVID-19. Sequences were obtained from peripheral blood. For the CDR3, the DNA is TGTGCCAGCAGCGTAGCGGGGACAGGGATTAATGAGCAGTTCTTC. Translated: CASSVAGTGINEQFF.